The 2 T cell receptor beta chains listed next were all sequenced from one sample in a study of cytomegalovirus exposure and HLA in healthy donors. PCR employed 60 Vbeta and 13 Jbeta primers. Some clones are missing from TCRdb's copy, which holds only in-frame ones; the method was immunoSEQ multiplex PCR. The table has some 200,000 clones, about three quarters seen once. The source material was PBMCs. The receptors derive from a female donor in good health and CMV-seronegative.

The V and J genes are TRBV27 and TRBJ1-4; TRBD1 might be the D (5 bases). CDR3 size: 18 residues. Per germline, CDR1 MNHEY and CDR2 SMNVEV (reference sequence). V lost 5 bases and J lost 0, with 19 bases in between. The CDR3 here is CASSLTGTTIATNEKLFF. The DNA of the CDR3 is TGTGCCAGCAGTCTTACCGGGACTACCATTGCAACTAATGAAAAACTGTTTTTT.

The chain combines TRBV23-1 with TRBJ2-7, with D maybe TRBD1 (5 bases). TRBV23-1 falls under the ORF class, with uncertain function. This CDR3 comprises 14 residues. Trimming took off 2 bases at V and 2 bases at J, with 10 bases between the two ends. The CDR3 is CASSQPGQAYEQYF. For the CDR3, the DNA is TGCGCCAGCAGTCAACCAGGGCAGGCCTACGAGCAGTACTTC.